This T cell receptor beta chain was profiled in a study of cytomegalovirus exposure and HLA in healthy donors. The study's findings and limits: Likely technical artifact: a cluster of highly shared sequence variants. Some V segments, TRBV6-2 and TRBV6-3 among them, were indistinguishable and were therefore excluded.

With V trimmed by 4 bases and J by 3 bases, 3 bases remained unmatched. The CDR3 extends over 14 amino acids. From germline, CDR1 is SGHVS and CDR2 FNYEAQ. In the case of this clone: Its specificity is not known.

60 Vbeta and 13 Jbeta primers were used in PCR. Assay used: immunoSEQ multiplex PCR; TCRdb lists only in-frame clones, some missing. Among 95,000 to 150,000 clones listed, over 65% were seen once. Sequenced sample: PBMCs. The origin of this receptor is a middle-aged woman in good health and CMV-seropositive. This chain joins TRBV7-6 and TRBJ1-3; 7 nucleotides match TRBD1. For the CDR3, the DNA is TGTGCCAGCAGCTCCCGGGACAGTGGAAACACCATATATTTT. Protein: CASSSRDSGNTIYF.